A selection of T cell receptor beta chains follows, all from one sample in a study of blood T cell repertoires in COVID-19. The data were produced by immunoSEQ multiplex PCR, yet TCRdb's version contains in-frame clones alone and is incomplete. The sample holds hundreds of thousands of clones; roughly 90% are singletons and the top ten take about 3%. The sequencing input was peripheral blood. The receptors shown here come from a woman in her twenties or thirties with COVID-19, enrolled during active disease. The CDR3 runs from the conserved cysteine through the conserved F or W. D genes are given only for firm matches. The size field is filled for only some rows; it gives once, few, many or a size class.

TRBD1 | NA | TRBJ1-4 | TRBV11-2 | CASSLGQAREKLFF | TGTGCCAGCAGCCTGGGACAGGCAAGAGAAAAACTGTTTTTT
NA | NA | TRBJ2-1 | TRBV4-1 | CASSQGPPNEQFF | TGCGCCAGCAGCCAAGGGCCCCCAAATGAGCAGTTCTTC
NA | NA | TRBJ2-1 | TRBV6-5 | CASSYSILEGDNEQFF | TGTGCCAGCAGTTACTCGATTTTAGAAGGGGACAATGAGCAGTTCTTC
NA | NA | TRBJ1-2 | TRBV6-5 | CASSRTPRGIYGYTF | TGTGCCAGCAGCCGGACCCCGAGAGGGATCTATGGCTACACCTTC
TRBD2 | NA | TRBJ2-2 | TRBV28 | CASRTSGRTGELFF | TGTGCCAGCAGGACTAGCGGGAGGACCGGGGAGCTGTTTTTT
NA | NA | TRBJ1-1 | TRBV19 | CASSIRGDTEAFF | TGTGCCAGTAGTATAAGGGGTGACACTGAAGCTTTCTTT
NA | NA | TRBJ2-3 | TRBV7-6 | CASSSGVITNTQYF | TGTGCCAGCAGCTCCGGGGTGATTACAAATACGCAGTATTTT
TRBD1 | NA | TRBJ1-2 | TRBV5-6 | CASSPRDRLTAHGYTF | TGTGCCAGCAGCCCCCGGGACAGACTAACTGCGCATGGCTACACCTTC
TRBD2 | NA | TRBJ2-3 | TRBV19 | CASSITGGRGADTQYF | TGTGCCAGTAGTATTACGGGCGGGAGAGGCGCAGATACGCAGTATTTT
NA | NA | TRBJ2-3 | TRBV27 | CASSPQVSTTDTQYF | TGTGCCAGCAGTCCCCAGGTATCTACCACAGATACGCAGTATTTT
NA | NA | TRBJ1-1 | TRBV7-2 | CASSVWGGVNTEAFF | TGTGCCAGCAGCGTTTGGGGGGGCGTGAACACTGAAGCTTTCTTT
NA | NA | TRBJ2-7 | TRBV28 | CASSPHRVAYEQYF | TGTGCCAGCAGTCCGCACAGGGTCGCTTACGAGCAGTACTTC
TRBD1 | NA | TRBJ1-4 | TRBV7-2 | CASSPTGVRGEKLFF | TGTGCCAGCAGCCCCACAGGGGTAAGAGGTGAAAAACTGTTTTTT
NA | few | TRBJ1-3 | TRBV12-3/TRBV12-4 | CASSLGNTIYF | TGTGCCAGCAGCCTAGGAAACACCATATATTTT
TRBD2 | few | TRBJ2-3 | TRBV27 | CASSLRREGSDTQYF | TGTGCCAGCAGTTTAAGGCGGGAGGGATCAGATACGCAGTATTTT
TRBD1 | NA | TRBJ1-6 | TRBV2 | CASSGQGSLSPLHF | TGTGCCAGCAGTGGACAGGGGTCCCTATCACCCCTCCACTTT
NA | NA | TRBJ2-2 | TRBV7-2 | CASSLPAKNTGELFF | TGTGCCAGCAGCCTACCTGCAAAAAACACCGGGGAGCTGTTTTTT
TRBD2 | NA | TRBJ2-3 | TRBV4-2 | CASSQPGTNTDTQYF | TGTGCCAGCAGCCAACCCGGGACTAACACAGATACGCAGTATTTT
TRBD1 | NA | TRBJ2-7 | TRBV28 | CASSYPLLGTVIRSYEQYF | TGTGCCAGCAGTTATCCCCTCTTAGGGACAGTCATTCGCTCCTACGAGCAGTACTTC
NA | NA | TRBJ2-3 | TRBV7-9 | CASSSQIPTDTQYF | TGTGCCAGCAGCTCACAAATTCCCACAGATACGCAGTATTTT